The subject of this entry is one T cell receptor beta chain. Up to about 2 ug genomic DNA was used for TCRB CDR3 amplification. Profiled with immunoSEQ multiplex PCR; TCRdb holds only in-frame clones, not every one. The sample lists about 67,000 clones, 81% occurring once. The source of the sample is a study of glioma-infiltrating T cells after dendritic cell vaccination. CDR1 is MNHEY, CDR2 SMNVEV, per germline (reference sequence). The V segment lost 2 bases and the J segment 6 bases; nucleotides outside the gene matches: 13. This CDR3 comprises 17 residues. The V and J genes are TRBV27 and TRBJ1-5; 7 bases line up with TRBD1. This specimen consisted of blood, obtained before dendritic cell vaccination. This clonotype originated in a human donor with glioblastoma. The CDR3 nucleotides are TGTGCCAGCAGTTTAGTTTCCGGGACAGCTTGCAGTCAGCCCCAGCATTTT. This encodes CASSLVSGTACSQPQHF.